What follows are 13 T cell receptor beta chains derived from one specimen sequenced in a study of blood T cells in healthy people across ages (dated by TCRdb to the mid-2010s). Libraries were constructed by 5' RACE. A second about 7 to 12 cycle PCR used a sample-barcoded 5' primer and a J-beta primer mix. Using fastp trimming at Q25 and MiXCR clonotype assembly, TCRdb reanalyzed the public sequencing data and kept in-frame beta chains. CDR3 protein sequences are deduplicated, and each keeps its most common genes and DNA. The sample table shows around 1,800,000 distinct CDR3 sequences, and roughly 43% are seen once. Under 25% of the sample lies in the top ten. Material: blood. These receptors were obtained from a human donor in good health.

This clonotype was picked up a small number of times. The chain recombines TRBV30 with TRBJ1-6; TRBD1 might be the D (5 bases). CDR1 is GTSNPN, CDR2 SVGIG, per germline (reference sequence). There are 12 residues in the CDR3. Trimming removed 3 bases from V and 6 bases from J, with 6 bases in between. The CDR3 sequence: CAWRGLNSPLHF. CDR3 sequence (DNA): TGTGCCTGGAGGGGACTTAATTCACCCCTCCACTTT.

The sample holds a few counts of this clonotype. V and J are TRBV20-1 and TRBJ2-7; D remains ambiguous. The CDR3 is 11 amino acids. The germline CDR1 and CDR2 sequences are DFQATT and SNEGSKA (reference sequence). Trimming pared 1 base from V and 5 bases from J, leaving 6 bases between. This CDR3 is CSARVVNEQYF. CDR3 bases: TGCAGTGCTAGAGTGGTAAACGAGCAGTACTTC.

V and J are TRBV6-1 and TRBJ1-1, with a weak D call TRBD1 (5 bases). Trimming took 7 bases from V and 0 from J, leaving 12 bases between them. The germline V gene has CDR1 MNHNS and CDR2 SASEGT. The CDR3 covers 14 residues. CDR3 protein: CASTSRGVNTEAFF. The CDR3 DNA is TGTGCCAGCACTTCACGGGGGGTGAACACTGAAGCTTTCTTT.

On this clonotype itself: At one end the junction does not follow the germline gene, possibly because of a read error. The CDR3 sequence: CASRNRVSDNEQFF. The DNA of the CDR3 is TGTGCCAGCAGAAACCGGGTCTCCGACAATGAGCAGTTCTTC. The chain is built from TRBV12-3 or TRBV12-4 and TRBJ2-1; D is unresolved. CDR3 length: 14 residues.

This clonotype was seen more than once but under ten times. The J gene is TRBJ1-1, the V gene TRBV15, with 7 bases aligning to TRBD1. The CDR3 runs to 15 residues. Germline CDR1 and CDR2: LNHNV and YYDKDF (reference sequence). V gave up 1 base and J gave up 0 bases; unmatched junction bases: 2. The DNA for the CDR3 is TGTGCCACCAGCAGAGCAGGGACAGTGAACACTGAAGCTTTCTTT. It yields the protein CATSRAGTVNTEAFF.

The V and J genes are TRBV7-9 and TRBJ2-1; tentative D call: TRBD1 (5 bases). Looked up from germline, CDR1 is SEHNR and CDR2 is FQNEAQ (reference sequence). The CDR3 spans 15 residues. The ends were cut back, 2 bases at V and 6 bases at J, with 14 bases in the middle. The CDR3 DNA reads TGTGCCAGCAGCTTAACGCAGGGATCGGGCAATGAGCAGTTCTTC. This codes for CASSLTQGSGNEQFF.

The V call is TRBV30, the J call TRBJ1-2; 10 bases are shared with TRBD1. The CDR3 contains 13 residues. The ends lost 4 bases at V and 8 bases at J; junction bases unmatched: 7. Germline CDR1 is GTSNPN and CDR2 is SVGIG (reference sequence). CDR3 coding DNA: TGTGCCTGGATAAGACAGGGGGCGGAAGGCTACACCTTC. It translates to CAWIRQGAEGYTF.

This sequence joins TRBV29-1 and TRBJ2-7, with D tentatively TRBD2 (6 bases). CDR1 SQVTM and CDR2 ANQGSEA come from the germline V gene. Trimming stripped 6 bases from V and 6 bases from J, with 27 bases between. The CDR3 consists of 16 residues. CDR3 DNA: TGCAGCGTCGATCAGTATTGGAGGGCAAGGACACTCGAGCAGTACTTC. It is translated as CSVDQYWRARTLEQYF.

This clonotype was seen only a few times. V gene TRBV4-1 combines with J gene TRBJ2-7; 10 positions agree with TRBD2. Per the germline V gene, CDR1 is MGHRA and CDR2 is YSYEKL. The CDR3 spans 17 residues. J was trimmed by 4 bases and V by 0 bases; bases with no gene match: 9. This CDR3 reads CASSQESGGAFSYEQYF. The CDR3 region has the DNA TGCGCCAGCAGCCAAGAGAGCGGGGGGGCTTTTTCGTACGAGCAGTACTTC.

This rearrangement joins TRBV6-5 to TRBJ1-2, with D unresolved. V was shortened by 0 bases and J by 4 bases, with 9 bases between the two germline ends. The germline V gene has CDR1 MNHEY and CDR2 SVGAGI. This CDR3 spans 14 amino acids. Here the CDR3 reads CASSYSYDGYGYTF. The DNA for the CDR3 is TGTGCCAGCAGTTACTCGTATGACGGCTATGGCTACACCTTC.

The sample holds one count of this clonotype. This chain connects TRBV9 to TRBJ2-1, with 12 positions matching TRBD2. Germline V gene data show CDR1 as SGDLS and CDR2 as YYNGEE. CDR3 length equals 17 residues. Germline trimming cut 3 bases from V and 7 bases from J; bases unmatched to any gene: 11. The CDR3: CASSAASGGAVTNEQFF. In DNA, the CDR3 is TGTGCCAGCAGCGCCGCTAGCGGGGGGGCAGTTACAAATGAGCAGTTCTTC.

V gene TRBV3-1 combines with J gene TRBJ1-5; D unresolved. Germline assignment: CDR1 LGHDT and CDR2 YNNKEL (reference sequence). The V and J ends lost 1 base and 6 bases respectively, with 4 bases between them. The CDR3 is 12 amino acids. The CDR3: CASSQGRQPQHF. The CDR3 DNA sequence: TGTGCCAGCAGCCAAGGTCGTCAGCCCCAGCATTTT.

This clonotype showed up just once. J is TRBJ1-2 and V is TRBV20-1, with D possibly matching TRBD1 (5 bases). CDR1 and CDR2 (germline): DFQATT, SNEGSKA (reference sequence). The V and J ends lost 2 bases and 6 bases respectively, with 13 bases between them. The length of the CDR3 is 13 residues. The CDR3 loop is CSARSPRENGYTF. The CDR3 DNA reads TGCAGTGCTAGATCCCCCAGGGAGAATGGCTACACCTTC.